These 12 T cell receptor beta chains originate from one sample sequenced in a study of HIV-infected patients and healthy controls. TCRdb re-called the 5' RACE reads with MiXCR, one entry per CDR3 protein. The data show 65,000 to 70,000 distinct CDR3 sequences, with approximately 15% seen just once and under 6.5% held by the top ten. Sequencing input: CD4+ T cells from blood. These receptors originate from a human donor in good health.

The chain recombines TRBV29-1 with TRBJ2-1, with D perhaps matching TRBD2 (5 bases). This CDR3 is built from 13 residues. V was shortened by 8 bases and J by 6 bases, with 17 bases between the two germline ends. CDR1 is SQVTM and CDR2 is ANQGSEA in the germline V gene. CDR3 nucleotide sequence: TGCAGCATCGGATCAGAGGGCGGCAATGAGCAGTTCTTC. It codes for CSIGSEGGNEQFF.

A few counts support this clonotype. This chain links TRBV28 with TRBJ2-1; 10 positions agree with TRBD2. The junction had 11 bases not matched to a gene; V was cut back by 4 bases and J by 8 bases. The CDR3 runs to 16 residues. Per germline, CDR1 MDHEN and CDR2 SYDVKM. CDR3 bases: TGTGCCAGCAGTTCCCCGGGGGCTAGCGGGGGCCATGAGCAGTTCTTC. As protein: CASSSPGASGGHEQFF.

This chain connects TRBV11-2 to TRBJ2-1; TRBD2 aligns across 13 bases. V trimming: 1 base; J trimming: 7 bases; junction bases outside the gene matches: 1. Germline CDR1 reads SGHAT; CDR2 reads FQNNGV. CDR3 length: 15 amino acids. The CDR3 coding sequence is TGTGCCAGCAGCTTAGTACTAGCGGGAGGGAATGAGCAGTTCTTC. As protein: CASSLVLAGGNEQFF.

As DNA, the CDR3 is TGTGCCAGCAGCCAAGGGGTCGGTACTGCCCAAGAGACCCAGTACTTC. It specifies CASSQGVGTAQETQYF. This chain joins TRBV14 and TRBJ2-5; D unclear. V gave up 1 base and J gave up 1 base, with 13 bases separating them. CDR1 SGHDN and CDR2 FVKESK come from the germline V gene. The length of the CDR3 is 16 residues.

V is TRBV11-3 and J is TRBJ2-1; 10 bases fit TRBD2. The trim removed 3 bases at V and 10 bases at J, leaving 9 bases unmatched. The CDR3 runs 15 residues. Germline V CDR1 and CDR2: SGHNT, YENEEA. The DNA of the CDR3 is TGTGCCAGCAGCTTGGCTAGCGGGAGCTATCGGGAGCAGTTCTTC. Translation: CASSLASGSYREQFF. The entire variable domain, with the rest obtained from reference TRBV11-3 and TRBJ2-1, is as follows: EAGVVQSPRYKIIEKKQPVAFWCNPISGHNTLYWYLQNLGQGPELLIRYENEEAVDDSQLPKDRFSAERLKGVDSTLKIQPAELGDSAVYLCASSLASGSYREQFFGPGTRLTVL.

J is TRBJ2-3 and V is TRBV28; 7 positions agree with TRBD2. Per germline, CDR1 MDHEN and CDR2 SYDVKM. This CDR3 comprises 16 residues. J lost 2 bases, V lost 2 bases, and 7 bases had no gene match. CDR3 sequence reads: CASSLRRGGHTDTQYF. CDR3 nucleotide sequence: TGTGCCAGCAGTTTACGCCGGGGAGGGCACACAGATACGCAGTATTTT.

The V gene is TRBV7-2, the J gene TRBJ1-1; no clear D gene. The CDR3 sequence is 14 residues long. Between the trimmed V and J ends, which lost 6 bases and 3 bases, there was a span of 14 bases. CDR1 is SGHTA, CDR2 FQGNSA, per germline. CDR3 nucleotides: TGTGCCAGCAGAGGCGGACCTACCGACACTGAAGCTTTCTTT. This gives the protein CASRGGPTDTEAFF.

Only a few counts were recorded for this clonotype. The V gene is TRBV20-1, the J gene TRBJ2-1; 8 bases match TRBD2. Germline trimming cut 6 bases from V and 0 bases from J; bases unmatched to any gene: 7. The germline V gene has CDR1 DFQATT and CDR2 SNEGSKA (reference sequence). This CDR3 region has 15 residues. The CDR3 here is CSASASGRSYNEQFF. CDR3 DNA: TGCAGTGCCTCCGCTAGCGGGCGCTCCTACAATGAGCAGTTCTTC.

Only one count was recorded for this clonotype. This chain connects TRBV20-1 to TRBJ2-3; TRBD2 agrees at 10 bases. Germline CDR1 is DFQATT and CDR2 is SNEGSKA (reference sequence). V dropped 0 bases and J dropped 7; count of bases not matched to a gene: 13. This CDR3 comprises 17 residues. Here the CDR3 DNA reads TGCAGTGCTAGAGACACCTCCGCGGGACTAGCGCTCCATACGCAGTATTTT. Translation: CSARDTSAGLALHTQYF.

This clonotype was found a few times. The chain combines TRBV7-9 with TRBJ1-5, with D possibly being TRBD1 (6 bases). Trimming cost V 5 bases and J 2 bases, with 13 bases left between them. Germline-derived CDR1 and CDR2 are SEHNR and FQNEAQ (reference sequence). CDR3 length equals 15 residues. This CDR3 is CASSDTGLGNQPQHF. In nucleotides, the CDR3 is TGTGCCAGCAGCGATACAGGGCTTGGCAATCAGCCCCAGCATTTT.

At least ten counts were recorded for this clonotype. The chain links TRBV29-1 to TRBJ2-3; 8 bases match TRBD1. Per germline, CDR1 SQVTM and CDR2 ANQGSEA. V lost 7 bases to trimming and J lost 2 bases; unmatched junction nucleotides: 5. The CDR3 totals 13 residues. DNA of the CDR3: TGCAGCGAAAAGACAGGGGCCACAGATACGCAGTATTTT. Protein sequence: CSEKTGATDTQYF.

Only a few counts were recorded for this clonotype. The genes are TRBV4-3 and TRBJ1-2; 8 bases are a match to TRBD1. CDR3 length equals 17 residues. With 0 bases clipped from V and 6 bases from J, the junction kept 12 bases outside the gene matches. Per the germline V gene, CDR1 is LGHNA and CDR2 is YSLEER. In nucleotides, the CDR3 is TGCGCCAGCAGCCAAGAATGGTCCGACAGGGGAAGCGATGGCTACACCTTC. Translation gives CASSQEWSDRGSDGYTF.